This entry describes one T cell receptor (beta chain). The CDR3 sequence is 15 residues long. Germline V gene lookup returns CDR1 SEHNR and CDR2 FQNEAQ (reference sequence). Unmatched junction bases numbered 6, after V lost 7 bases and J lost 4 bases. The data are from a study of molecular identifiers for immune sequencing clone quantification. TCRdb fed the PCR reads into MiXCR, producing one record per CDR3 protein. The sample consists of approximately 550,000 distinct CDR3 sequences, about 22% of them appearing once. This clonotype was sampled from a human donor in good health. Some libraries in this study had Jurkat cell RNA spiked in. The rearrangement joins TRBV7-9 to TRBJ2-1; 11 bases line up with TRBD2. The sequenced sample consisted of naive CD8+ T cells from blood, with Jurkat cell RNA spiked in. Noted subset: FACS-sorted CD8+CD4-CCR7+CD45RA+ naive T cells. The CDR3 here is CASITTSGGYNEQFF. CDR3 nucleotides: TGTGCCAGCATCACCACTAGCGGGGGTTACAATGAGCAGTTCTTC.